Described below is a single TCR beta chain sequence and its context. The sample comes from a study of cytomegalovirus exposure and HLA in healthy donors. CDR3 length: 14 amino acids. Per germline, CDR1 LGHNA and CDR2 YSLEER. Trimming at V came to 8 bases and at J to 1 base, leaving 4 bases not matched to a gene. This table comes from immunoSEQ multiplex PCR, and its TCRdb copy is limited to in-frame clones, with some not included. The sample includes 95,000 to 150,000 clones, around 95% of them seen just once. V gene TRBV4-3 combines with J gene TRBJ2-2, with 7 bases aligning to TRBD1. The sample taken for sequencing was PBMCs. This sequence was found in a man younger than 35 in good health and CMV-seronegative. The CDR3 protein is CASCRTGNTGELFF. The CDR3 DNA follows: TGCGCCAGCTGTCGGACAGGGAACACCGGGGAGCTGTTTTTT.